What follows are 27 T cell receptor beta chains derived from one specimen sequenced in a study of cytomegalovirus exposure and HLA in healthy donors (dated by TCRdb to about 2017). Library generation was performed with the immunoSEQ multiplex PCR assay. For the multiplex PCR, a mixture combining 60 forward primers for TCR Vbeta segments and 13 reverse primers for TCR Jbeta segments was used. Imported from immuneACCESS, the table was reduced by TCRdb to in-frame sequences with V and J called. These copies leave out some clones; in studies compared against another copy, an unresolved V gene accounts for under half, and the cause of the remainder is not known. This sample holds some 180,000 clones; around 88% were observed only once. Over 1.5% of the sample is held by the ten biggest clonotypes. Sequenced material: PBMCs. These receptor sequences come from a man aged 35 to 55 in good health and CMV-seropositive.

The V call is TRBV5-6, the J call TRBJ2-1; D ambiguous. The CDR3 loop spans 17 amino acids. The germline V and J ends were trimmed by 5 bases and 5 bases, with 23 bases remaining between them. Germline V CDR1 and CDR2: SGHDT, YYEEEE. This chain's CDR3 is CASRPARLGVFNNEQFF. For the CDR3, the DNA is TGTGCCAGCAGACCTGCGCGGCTCGGCGTTTTCAACAATGAGCAGTTCTTC.

This clone occurred a few times. The V and J genes are TRBV18 and TRBJ2-6; D possibly corresponds to TRBD1 (5 bases). The CDR3 covers 15 residues. Trimming pared 3 bases from V and 2 bases from J, leaving 8 bases between. The germline gives CDR1 KGHSH, CDR2 LQKENI. The CDR3 DNA reads TGTGCCAGCTCACCCAGCAGGGCTGGGGCCAACGTCCTGACTTTC. It specifies CASSPSRAGANVLTF.

The rearrangement joins TRBV4-3 to TRBJ2-2, with a weak D call TRBD2 (6 bases). Looked up from germline, CDR1 is LGHNA and CDR2 is YSLEER. Deletions cut 1 base from V and 8 bases from J, with 11 bases between. There are 14 residues in the CDR3. The CDR3 DNA is TGCGCCAGCAGCCAAGTTATACGGGGGGGGGAGCTGTTTTTT. Translation: CASSQVIRGGELFF.

The chain links TRBV7-6 to TRBJ1-1; D gene unclear. The V gene's germline CDR1 is SGHVS and CDR2 FNYEAQ. The germline V and J ends were trimmed by 1 base and 4 bases, with 7 bases remaining between them. This CDR3 spans 13 amino acids. The DNA of the CDR3 is TGTGCCAGCAGCTTAGAAGGCGGCACTGAAGCTTTCTTT. This encodes CASSLEGGTEAFF.

The V gene is TRBV29-1, the J gene TRBJ2-1, with 8 positions matching TRBD1. Germline lookup yields CDR1 SQVTM and CDR2 ANQGSEA. The CDR3 contains 14 residues. The V and J ends lost 6 bases and 5 bases, in that order; junction bases with no gene match: 9. The CDR3 region is CSVGRTGRNNEQFF. The CDR3 bases are TGCAGCGTGGGTAGGACAGGGCGTAACAATGAGCAGTTCTTC.

The chain recombines TRBV29-1 with TRBJ2-7; D call uncertain. CDR1 and CDR2 from the germline V gene are SQVTM and ANQGSEA. CDR3 length: 12 residues. V was pared by 8 bases and J by 2 bases, with 13 bases between. CDR3 protein: CSSMTSPYEQYF. The CDR3 region has the DNA TGCAGCTCGATGACTTCGCCCTACGAGCAGTACTTC.

This sequence joins TRBV9 and TRBJ1-4, with TRBD1 as a possible D gene (6 bases). The CDR3 is made up of 15 amino acids. Deletions cut 3 bases from V and 7 bases from J, with 16 bases between. The germline CDR1 and CDR2 sequences are SGDLS and YYNGEE. In DNA form, the CDR3 reads TGTGCCAGCAGCGCTACAGGGAGCCGAGGTGAAAAACTGTTTTTT. It encodes CASSATGSRGEKLFF.

The rearrangement joins TRBV19 to TRBJ2-1; D perhaps matches TRBD2 (6 bases). Germline V CDR1 and CDR2: LNHDA, SQIVND (reference sequence). V shed 2 bases and J shed 6 bases, with 14 bases lying between them. CDR3 size: 15 residues. The CDR3 is CASSISSGRSNEQFF. The CDR3, as DNA: TGTGCCAGTAGTATATCCTCTGGGAGGAGCAATGAGCAGTTCTTC.

This chain connects TRBV12-5 to TRBJ1-1, with a tentative D call TRBD1 (6 bases). The V end was cut by 5 bases, the J end by 0 bases, with 10 bases between. Germline loops: CDR1 LGHNT, CDR2 FRNRAP. CDR3 length: 14 amino acids. In nucleotides, the CDR3 is TGTGCTAGTGGTACTGACAGGATGAACACTGAAGCTTTCTTT. The encoded protein is CASGTDRMNTEAFF. The entire variable domain, with the rest obtained from reference TRBV12-5 and TRBJ1-1, is as follows: DARVTQTPRHKVTEMGQEVTMRCQPILGHNTVFWYRQTMMQGLELLAYFRNRAPLDDSGMPKDRFSAEMPDATLATLKIQPSEPRDSAVYFCASGTDRMNTEAFFGQGTRLTVV.

The chain joins TRBV7-2 to TRBJ2-5; D call uncertain. The DNA matches TRBJ2-7 better at its end, which makes the J call doubtful. The CDR3 has 14 residues. Germline V gene lookup returns CDR1 SGHTA and CDR2 FQGNSA. The CDR3 reads CASSLGAFSYEQYF. The CDR3 DNA reads as TGTGCCAGCAGCTTAGGCGCTTTCTCCTACGAGCAGTACTTC.

J is TRBJ2-7 and V is TRBV27; TRBD2 agrees at 10 bases. V was clipped by 5 bases and J by 4 bases; unmatched bases: 8. The germline CDR1 and CDR2 sequences are MNHEY and SMNVEV (reference sequence). The CDR3 consists of 15 residues. The CDR3: CASSHSGRRPYEQYF. The CDR3 nucleotides read TGTGCCAGCAGTCATAGCGGGAGGCGCCCTTACGAGCAGTACTTC.

This clone was found a few times. V and J are TRBV18 and TRBJ2-4, with D possibly being TRBD2 (6 bases). The V gene's germline CDR1 is KGHSH and CDR2 LQKENI. This CDR3 has 13 residues. V was clipped by 2 bases and J by 8 bases, with 10 bases between them. The CDR3 sequence: CASSPSREDIQYF. The CDR3 DNA follows: TGTGCCAGCTCACCATCGCGGGAAGACATTCAGTACTTC.

This chain joins TRBV27 and TRBJ1-5; D call uncertain. Trimming stripped 5 bases from V and 4 bases from J, with 6 bases between. CDR1 MNHEY and CDR2 SMNVEV come from the germline V gene (reference sequence). This CDR3 has 12 amino acids. The CDR3 is CASSSGNQPQHF. CDR3 DNA: TGTGCCAGCAGTAGCGGAAATCAGCCCCAGCATTTT.

V usage is TRBV4-1 and J usage is TRBJ1-1; 8 nucleotides align to TRBD1. Germline lookup yields CDR1 MGHRA and CDR2 YSYEKL. The CDR3 has 15 amino acids. The trim removed 4 bases at V and 2 bases at J, leaving 6 bases unmatched. The CDR3 region has the DNA TGCGCCAGCAGCCTATTAACAGGGGGTAACACTGAAGCTTTCTTT. The encoded protein is CASSLLTGGNTEAFF.

The gene calls are TRBV29-1 and TRBJ2-1, with 7 bases that match TRBD1. The V gene end was trimmed by 3 bases and the J gene end by 7 bases; junction bases not matched to a gene: 9. Germline CDR1 and CDR2: SQVTM and ANQGSEA. The CDR3 has 14 residues. DNA for the CDR3: TGCAGCGTTGATAGGACAGGTACCAGAAATGAGCAGTTCTTC. Protein product: CSVDRTGTRNEQFF.

The V gene is TRBV19, the J gene TRBJ2-5; TRBD2 matches at 9 bases. There are 16 residues in the CDR3. The germline CDR1 and CDR2 sequences are LNHDA and SQIVND (reference sequence). With V trimmed by 4 bases and J by 5 bases, 11 bases remained unmatched. The CDR3 DNA follows: TGTGCCAGTAGTACGTCTGCGGGAGGGCCGGTGGAGACCCAGTACTTC. Its translation: CASSTSAGGPVETQYF.

The gene calls are TRBV19 and TRBJ1-5; 9 positions match TRBD1. The CDR3 extends over 15 amino acids. The junction had 7 bases not matched to a gene; V was cut back by 7 bases and J by 3 bases. Germline V gene data show CDR1 as LNHDA and CDR2 as SQIVND (reference sequence). The CDR3 protein is CASTDWTGDNQPQHF. DNA for the CDR3: TGTGCCAGTACCGATTGGACAGGGGACAATCAGCCCCAGCATTTT.

This clone was seen a handful of times. This chain links TRBV6-1 with TRBJ2-5; the match to TRBD2 covers 12 bases. Trimming took 0 bases from V and 4 from J; bases not matched to a gene: 3. The CDR3 consists of 16 residues. Germline V gene lookup returns CDR1 MNHNS and CDR2 SASEGT. CDR3 nucleotides: TGTGCCAGCAGTGAAGCCGCTAGCGGGGGGGTAGAGACCCAGTACTTC. Its protein is CASSEAASGGVETQYF.

J is TRBJ1-2 and V is TRBV30, with 10 bases aligning to TRBD1. The CDR3 runs to 18 residues. Germline V gene data show CDR1 as GTSNPN and CDR2 as SVGIG (reference sequence). The J segment lost 4 bases and the V segment lost 4 bases, leaving 18 bases of the junction unmatched. CDR3 amino acids: CAWTASRQGANWGYGYTF. Written as DNA, the CDR3 is TGTGCCTGGACCGCCAGTCGACAGGGGGCGAATTGGGGCTATGGCTACACCTTC.

The chain uses TRBV27 and TRBJ2-7; 7 bases align to TRBD1. This CDR3 is built from 14 residues. With 6 bases clipped from V and 4 bases from J, the junction kept 9 bases outside the gene matches. The germline CDR1 and CDR2 sequences are MNHEY and SMNVEV (reference sequence). The CDR3 DNA reads as TGTGCCAGCAGGTACAGGGGAAGTGTGTACGAGCAGTACTTC. It translates to CASRYRGSVYEQYF.

The CDR3 sequence: CASSEIGEMKGQYF. Here the CDR3 DNA reads TGTGCCAGCAGTGAAATAGGGGAAATGAAGGGGCAGTACTTC. The chain uses TRBV6-1 and TRBJ2-7; maybe TRBD1 (5 bases). This CDR3 is 14 amino acids long. The V end was cut by 2 bases, the J end by 9 bases, with 17 bases between. The germline gives CDR1 MNHNS, CDR2 SASEGT.

The table lists this clone with a few counts. The chain employs TRBV29-1 and TRBJ2-2; 7 nucleotides match TRBD1. The CDR3 is 13 residues long. V lost 6 bases to trimming and J lost 4 bases; unmatched junction nucleotides: 5. The V gene's germline CDR1 is SQVTM and CDR2 ANQGSEA. CDR3 sequence (DNA): TGCAGCGTGTGGCAGGGGGTCACCGGGGAGCTGTTTTTT. Protein product: CSVWQGVTGELFF.

The chain recombines TRBV6-1 with TRBJ1-1, with D unclear. The germline CDR1 and CDR2 sequences are MNHNS and SASEGT. Trimming stripped 2 bases from V and 1 base from J, with 5 bases between. The CDR3 runs 13 residues. CDR3 sequence (DNA): TGTGCCAGCAGTGAAATCAAGAACACTGAAGCTTTCTTT. The encoded protein is CASSEIKNTEAFF.

CDR3: CASSQDRQGRELFF. CDR3 DNA sequence: TGTGCCAGCAGCCAAGATCGTCAGGGGAGGGAGCTGTTTTTT. The rearrangement joins TRBV4-2 to TRBJ2-2, with D possibly being TRBD1 (6 bases). This CDR3 is built from 14 residues. From germline, CDR1 is LGHNA and CDR2 YNFKEQ. V lost 0 bases, J lost 9 bases, and 11 bases lay in between.

The rearrangement joins TRBV25-1 to TRBJ1-1; D not resolved. The CDR3 totals 11 residues. The germline CDR1 and CDR2 sequences are MGHDK and SYGVNS. Trimming removed 11 bases at V and 6 bases at J, with 13 bases between. Here the CDR3 reads CASFDRAEAFF. The CDR3 nucleotides read TGTGCCTCGTTCGATCGGGCTGAAGCTTTCTTT.

V gene TRBV27 combines with J gene TRBJ1-2; 7 positions agree with TRBD1. The junction had 9 bases not matched to a gene; V was cut back by 3 bases and J by 8 bases. CDR3 length equals 14 residues. Germline V gene lookup returns CDR1 MNHEY and CDR2 SMNVEV (reference sequence). CDR3 sequence: CASSFLDRASGYTF. CDR3 in DNA: TGTGCCAGCAGTTTCCTAGACAGGGCGAGCGGCTACACCTTC.

This clone came up once. This sequence joins TRBV14 and TRBJ1-1; D gene ambiguous. The CDR3 has 15 amino acids. Trimming stripped 4 bases from V and 4 bases from J, with 16 bases between. Germline values: CDR1 SGHDN, CDR2 FVKESK. CDR3 DNA sequence: TGTGCCAGCAGCCCCCGGCGGGGTTGGGGCACTGAAGCTTTCTTT. It translates to CASSPRRGWGTEAFF. Filled out from reference TRBV14 and TRBJ1-1, the complete variable domain reads EAGVTQFPSHSVIEKGQTVTLRCDPISGHDNLYWYRRVMGKEIKFLLHFVKESKQDESGMPNNRFLAERTGGTYSTLKVQPAELEDSGVYFCASSPRRGWGTEAFFGQGTRLTVV.